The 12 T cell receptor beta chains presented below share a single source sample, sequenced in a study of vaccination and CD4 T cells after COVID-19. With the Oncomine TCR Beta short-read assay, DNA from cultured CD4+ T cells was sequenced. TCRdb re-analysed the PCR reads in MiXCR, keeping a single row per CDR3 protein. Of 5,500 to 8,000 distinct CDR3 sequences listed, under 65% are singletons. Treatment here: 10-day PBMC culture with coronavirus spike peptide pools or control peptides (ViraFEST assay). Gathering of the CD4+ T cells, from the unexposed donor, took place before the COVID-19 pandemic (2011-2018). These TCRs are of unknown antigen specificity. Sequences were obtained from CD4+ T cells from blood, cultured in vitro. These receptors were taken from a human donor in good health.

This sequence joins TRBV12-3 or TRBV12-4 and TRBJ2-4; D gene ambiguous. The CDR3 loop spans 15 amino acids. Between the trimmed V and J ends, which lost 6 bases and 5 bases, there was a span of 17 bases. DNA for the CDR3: TGTGCCAGCAGCCCTAATCTAGGTCCCCAAAACATTCAGTACTTC. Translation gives CASSPNLGPQNIQYF.

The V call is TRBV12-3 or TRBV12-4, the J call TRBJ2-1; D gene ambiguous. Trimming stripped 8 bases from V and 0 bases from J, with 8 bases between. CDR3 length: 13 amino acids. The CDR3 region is CASGVSSYNEQFF. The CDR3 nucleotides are TGTGCCAGCGGTGTAAGCTCCTACAATGAGCAGTTCTTC.

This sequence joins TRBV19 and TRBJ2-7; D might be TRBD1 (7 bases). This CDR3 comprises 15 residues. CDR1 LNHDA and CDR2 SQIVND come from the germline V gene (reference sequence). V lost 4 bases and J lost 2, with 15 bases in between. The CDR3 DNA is TGTGCCAGTAGTACGACGCGGAGGGGGCCCTACGAGCAGTACTTC. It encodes CASSTTRRGPYEQYF. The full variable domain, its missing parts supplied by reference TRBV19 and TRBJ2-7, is DGGITQSPKYLFRKEGQNVTLSCEQNLNHDAMYWYRQDPGQGLRLIYYSQIVNDFQKGDIAEGYSVSREKKESFPLTVTSAQKNPTAFYLCASSTTRRGPYEQYFGPGTRLTVT.

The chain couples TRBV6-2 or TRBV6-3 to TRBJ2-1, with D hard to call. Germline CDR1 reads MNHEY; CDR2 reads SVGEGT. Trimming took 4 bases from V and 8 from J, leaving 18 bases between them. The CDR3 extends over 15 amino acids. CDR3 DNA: TGTGCCAGCAGTTCGCGACTCGGGCCCCGAGATGAGCAGTTCTTC. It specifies CASSSRLGPRDEQFF.

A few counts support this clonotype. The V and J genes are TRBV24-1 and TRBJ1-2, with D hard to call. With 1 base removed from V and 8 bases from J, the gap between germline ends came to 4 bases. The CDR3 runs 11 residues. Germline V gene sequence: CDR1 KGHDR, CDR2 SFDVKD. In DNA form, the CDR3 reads TGTGCCACCAGTGATTTTACCGGCTACACCTTC. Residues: CATSDFTGYTF.

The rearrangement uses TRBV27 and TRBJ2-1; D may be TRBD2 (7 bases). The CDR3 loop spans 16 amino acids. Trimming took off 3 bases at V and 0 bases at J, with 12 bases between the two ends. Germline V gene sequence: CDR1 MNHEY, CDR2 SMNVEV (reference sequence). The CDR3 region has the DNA TGTGCCAGCAGTTTTGGGGGGGGGCGCTCCTACAATGAGCAGTTCTTC. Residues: CASSFGGGRSYNEQFF.

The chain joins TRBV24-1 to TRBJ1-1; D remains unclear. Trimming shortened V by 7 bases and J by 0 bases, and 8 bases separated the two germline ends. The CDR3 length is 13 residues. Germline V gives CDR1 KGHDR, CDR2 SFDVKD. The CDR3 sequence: CATRQTMNTEAFF. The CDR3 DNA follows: TGTGCCACCAGACAAACCATGAACACTGAAGCTTTCTTT.

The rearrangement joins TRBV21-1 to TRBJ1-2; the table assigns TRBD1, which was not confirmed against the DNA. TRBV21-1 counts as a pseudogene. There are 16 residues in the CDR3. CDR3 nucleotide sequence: TGTGCCACTCCGAGACAGAAAGCGACTATAAACTATGGCTACACCTTC. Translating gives CATPRQKATINYGYTF.

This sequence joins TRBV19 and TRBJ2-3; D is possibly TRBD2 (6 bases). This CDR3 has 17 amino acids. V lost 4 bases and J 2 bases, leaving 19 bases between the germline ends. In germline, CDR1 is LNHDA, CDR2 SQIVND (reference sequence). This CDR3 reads CASSTGRGRSHTDTQYF. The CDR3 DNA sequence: TGTGCCAGTAGTACTGGGCGGGGCAGGTCGCACACAGATACGCAGTATTTT. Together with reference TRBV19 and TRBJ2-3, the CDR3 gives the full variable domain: DGGITQSPKYLFRKEGQNVTLSCEQNLNHDAMYWYRQDPGQGLRLIYYSQIVNDFQKGDIAEGYSVSREKKESFPLTVTSAQKNPTAFYLCASSTGRGRSHTDTQYFGPGTRLTVL.

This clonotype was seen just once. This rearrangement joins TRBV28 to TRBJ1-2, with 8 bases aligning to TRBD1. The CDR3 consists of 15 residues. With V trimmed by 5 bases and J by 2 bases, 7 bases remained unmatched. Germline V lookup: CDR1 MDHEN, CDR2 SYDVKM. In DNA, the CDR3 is TGTGCCAGCAGTCCCCCGGACAGGGTAAACTATGGCTACACCTTC. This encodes CASSPPDRVNYGYTF.

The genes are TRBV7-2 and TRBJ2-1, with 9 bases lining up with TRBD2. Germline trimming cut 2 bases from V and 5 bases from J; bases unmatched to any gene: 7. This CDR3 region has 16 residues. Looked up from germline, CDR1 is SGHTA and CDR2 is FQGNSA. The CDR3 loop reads CASSLLGLAGNNEQFF. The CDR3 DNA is TGTGCCAGCAGCTTACTTGGGCTAGCGGGAAACAATGAGCAGTTCTTC.

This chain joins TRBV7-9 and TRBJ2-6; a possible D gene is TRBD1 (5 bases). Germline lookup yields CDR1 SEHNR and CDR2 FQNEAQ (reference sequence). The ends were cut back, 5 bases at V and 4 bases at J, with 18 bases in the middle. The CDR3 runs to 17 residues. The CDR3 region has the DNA TGTGCCAGCAGCGGGGCGAGGATTGGTTCGGGGGCCAACGTCCTGACTTTC. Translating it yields CASSGARIGSGANVLTF.